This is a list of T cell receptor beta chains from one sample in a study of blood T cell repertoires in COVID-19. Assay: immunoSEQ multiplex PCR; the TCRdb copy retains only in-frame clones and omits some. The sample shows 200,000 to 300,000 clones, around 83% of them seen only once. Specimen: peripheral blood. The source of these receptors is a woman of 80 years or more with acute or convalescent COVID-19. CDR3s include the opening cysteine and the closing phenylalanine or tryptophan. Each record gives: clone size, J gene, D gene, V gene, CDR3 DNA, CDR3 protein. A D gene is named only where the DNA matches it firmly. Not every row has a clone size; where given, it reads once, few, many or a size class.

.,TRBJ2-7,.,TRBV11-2,TGTGCCAGCAGCTTAGCCGGCTACGAGCAGTACTTC,CASSLAGYEQYF
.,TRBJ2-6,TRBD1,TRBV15,TGTGCCACCAGCAGAACCACAGGGGGCCTCTCTGGGGCCAACGTCCTGACTTTC,CATSRTTGGLSGANVLTF
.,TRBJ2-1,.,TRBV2,TGTGCCAGCAGTGAACGGGCCCGAACAGGGTCCTACAATGAGCAGTTCTTC,CASSERARTGSYNEQFF
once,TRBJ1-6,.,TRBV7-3,TGTGCCAGCAGCTTAACGGGACTATCGACCCTCCACTTT,CASSLTGLSTLHF
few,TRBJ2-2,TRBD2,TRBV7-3,TGTGCCAGCAGCTTAAGTGCTAGCGGGGGCCCGAACACCGGGGAGCTGTTTTTT,CASSLSASGGPNTGELFF
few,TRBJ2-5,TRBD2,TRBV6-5,TGTGCCAGCAGGAGCCCGGGGGGGCAGGAGACCCAGTACTTC,CASRSPGGQETQYF
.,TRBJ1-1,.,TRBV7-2,TGTGCCAGCAGCTTAAGAGGGCAGCCAACTGAAGCTTTCTTT,CASSLRGQPTEAFF
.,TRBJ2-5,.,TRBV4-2,TGTGCCAGCAGCCAACTCTCCCCCGGGGAGACCCAGTACTTC,CASSQLSPGETQYF
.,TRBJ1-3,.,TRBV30,TGTGCCTGGAGTGTACGGCGGGGGACGGGAAACACCATATATTTT,CAWSVRRGTGNTIYF
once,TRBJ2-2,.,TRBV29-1,TGCAGCGTTGGGACAGCCTCGGACACCGGGGAGCTGTTTTTT,CSVGTASDTGELFF
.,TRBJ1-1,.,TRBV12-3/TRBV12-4,TGTGCCAGCAGGAACAGGAACACTGAAGCTTTCTTT,CASRNRNTEAFF
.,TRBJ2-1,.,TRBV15,TGTGCCACCAGCAGAGATGGGGCCCAAGGGGATGAGCAGTTCTTC,CATSRDGAQGDEQFF
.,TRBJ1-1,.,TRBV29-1,TGCAGCGTTGATAGGGTGAGGGCTCGGAGTGAAGCTTTCTTT,CSVDRVRARSEAFF
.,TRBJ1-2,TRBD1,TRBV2,TGTGCCAGCACCCGAGGGGACAGCGACTATGGCTACACCTTC,CASTRGDSDYGYTF
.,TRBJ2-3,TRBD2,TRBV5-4,TGTGCCAGTCACCTGCGGGCGGGGGGTAGCACAGATACGCAGTATTTT,CASHLRAGGSTDTQYF
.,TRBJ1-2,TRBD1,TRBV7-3,TGTGCCCGCCAGTACAGGGGGAGAGGAAACTATGGCTACACCTTC,CARQYRGRGNYGYTF
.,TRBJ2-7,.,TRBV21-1,TGTGCCAGCACCGACAGGGTTCACGACGAGCAGTACTTC,CASTDRVHDEQYF
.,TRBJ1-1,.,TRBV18,TGTGCCAGCTCACCAACAGGTTCGAACACTGAAGCTTTCTTT,CASSPTGSNTEAFF
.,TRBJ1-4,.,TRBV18,TGTGCCAGCTCACCAACAGGGAATAATGAAAAACTGTTTTTT,CASSPTGNNEKLFF
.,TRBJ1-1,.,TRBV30,TGTGCCTGGAGTATGGACTCTGAAGCTTTCTTT,CAWSMDSEAFF
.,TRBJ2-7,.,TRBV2,TGTGCCAGCAGTGATGAGCCTTTGAAGCAGTACTTC,CASSDEPLKQYF
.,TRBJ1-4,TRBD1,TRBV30,TGTGCCTGGAGTGGGAGACAGGGGTCTGAAAAACTGTTTTTT,CAWSGRQGSEKLFF
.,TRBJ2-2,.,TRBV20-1,TGCAGTGCTAGTCGGCCCCCTACAGGGCTTTTGAACACCGGGGAGCTGTTTTTT,CSASRPPTGLLNTGELFF
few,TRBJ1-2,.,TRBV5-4,TGTGCCAGCAGCTTGGGGCCAGATTATGGCTACACCTTC,CASSLGPDYGYTF
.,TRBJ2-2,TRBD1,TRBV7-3,TGTGCCAGCAGCTCAACCGGGACAGCCTCCACCGGGGAGCTGTTTTTT,CASSSTGTASTGELFF
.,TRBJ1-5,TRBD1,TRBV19,TGTGCCAGTAGTATAGTCGGGGGAACAGGGGGTCAGCCCCAGCATTTT,CASSIVGGTGGQPQHF
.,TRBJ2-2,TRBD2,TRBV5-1,TGCGCCAGCAGCTTGGACCTAGCGGGGGGCTCCGGGGAGCTGTTTTTT,CASSLDLAGGSGELFF
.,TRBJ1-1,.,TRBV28,TGTGCCAGCAGCCTCGGACAGGAAGCTTTCTTT,CASSLGQEAFF
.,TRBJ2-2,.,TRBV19,TGTGCCAGTAGTATAGAGGTAGGGGTCACCGGGGAGCTGTTTTTT,CASSIEVGVTGELFF
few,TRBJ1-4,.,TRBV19,TGTGCCAGTCGCCGGGCAACTAATGAAAAACTGTTTTTT,CASRRATNEKLFF
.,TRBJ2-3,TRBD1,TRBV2,TGTGCCAGCAGTGAAGCGCAGGGGGCAGAGGATACGCAGTATTTT,CASSEAQGAEDTQYF
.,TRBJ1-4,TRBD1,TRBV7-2,TGTGCCAGCAGCCTCGGGACAGTAATTAATGAAAAACTGTTTTTT,CASSLGTVINEKLFF
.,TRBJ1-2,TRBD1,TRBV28,TGTGCCAGCAGTTTACCAGATGGACAGGTAGCTAACTATGGCTACACCTTC,CASSLPDGQVANYGYTF
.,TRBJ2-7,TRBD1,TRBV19,TGTGCCAGTAGTAAGTCCGGGACAGGGGGTTACGAGCAGTACTTC,CASSKSGTGGYEQYF
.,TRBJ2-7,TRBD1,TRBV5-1,TGCGCCAGCAGCTTGGGGGGGACAGGGGAATACGAGCAGTACTTC,CASSLGGTGEYEQYF
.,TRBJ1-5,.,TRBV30,TGTGCCTGGAGTGTAGGACAGTGGGAAAAGCCCCAGCATTTT,CAWSVGQWEKPQHF
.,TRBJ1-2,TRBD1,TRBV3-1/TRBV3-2,TGTGCCAGCAGCTCCCCGGGACAGGGTGGGAACTACACCTTC,CASSSPGQGGNYTF
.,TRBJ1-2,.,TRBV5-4,TGTGCCAGCAGCGTCCGGGACTTAAACAACTATGGCTACACCTTC,CASSVRDLNNYGYTF
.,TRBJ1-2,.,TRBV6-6,TGTGCCAGCAGTGACCAGGCGGGGGGGAGCTACACCTTC,CASSDQAGGSYTF
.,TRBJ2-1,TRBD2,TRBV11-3,TGTGCCAGCAGCTCCCGGACTAGCGGGGAGCAGTTCTTC,CASSSRTSGEQFF
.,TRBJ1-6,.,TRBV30,TGTGCCTGGAGTGTACGGGGTTATAATTCACCCCTCCACTTT,CAWSVRGYNSPLHF
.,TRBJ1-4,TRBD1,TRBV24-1,TGTGCCACCAGTGAGGGGGACAGAGGACTGAATGAAAAACTGTTTTTT,CATSEGDRGLNEKLFF
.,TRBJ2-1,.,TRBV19,TGTGCCAGTAGTATAGCCGTGAGAGATGAGCAGTTCTTC,CASSIAVRDEQFF
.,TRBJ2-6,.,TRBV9,TGTGCCAGCAGCCCTAGCTCTGGGGCCAACGTCCTGACTTTC,CASSPSSGANVLTF
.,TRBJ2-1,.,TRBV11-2,TGTGCCAGCAGCGTACAGGGTGGGATTTACAATGAGCAGTTCTTC,CASSVQGGIYNEQFF
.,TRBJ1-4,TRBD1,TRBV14,TGTGCCAGCAGCCAAACCGACAGGGGCGCTAATGAAAAACTGTTTTTT,CASSQTDRGANEKLFF
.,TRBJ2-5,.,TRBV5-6,TGTGCCAGCAGCTTGAGACGGAGACAAGAGACCCAGTACTTC,CASSLRRRQETQYF
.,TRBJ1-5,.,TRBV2,TGTGCCAGCAGTGGGGTAGGGCGGGGACAGCCCCAGCATTTT,CASSGVGRGQPQHF
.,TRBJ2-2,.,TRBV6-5,TGTGCCAGCAGTTCACGGGGGTATACCGGGGAGCTGTTTTTT,CASSSRGYTGELFF
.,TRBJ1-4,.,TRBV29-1,TGCAGCGTTGAAGATCGAGCAACTAATGAAAAACTGTTTTTT,CSVEDRATNEKLFF
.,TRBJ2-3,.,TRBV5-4,TGTGCCAGCAGCCCCCGGGACACGGACACAGATACGCAGTATTTT,CASSPRDTDTDTQYF
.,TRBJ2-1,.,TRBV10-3,TGTGCCATCAGGGCGGCCGGGACTCCCACCCCTGGCACCTCCTACAATGAGCAGTTCTTC,CAIRAAGTPTPGTSYNEQFF
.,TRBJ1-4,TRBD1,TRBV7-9,TGTGCCAGCAGCCTAATACAGGGGGCGCTTGAAAAACTGTTTTTT,CASSLIQGALEKLFF